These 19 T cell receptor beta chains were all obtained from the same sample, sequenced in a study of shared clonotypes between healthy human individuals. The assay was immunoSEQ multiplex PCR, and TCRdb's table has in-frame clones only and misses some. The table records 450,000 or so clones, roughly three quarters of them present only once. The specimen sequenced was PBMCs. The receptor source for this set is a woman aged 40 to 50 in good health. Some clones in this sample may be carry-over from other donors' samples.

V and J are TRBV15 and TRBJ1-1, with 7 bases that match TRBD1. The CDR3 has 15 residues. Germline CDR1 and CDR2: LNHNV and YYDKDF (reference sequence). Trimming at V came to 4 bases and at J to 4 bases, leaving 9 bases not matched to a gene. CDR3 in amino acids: CATSIGTGVGTEAFF. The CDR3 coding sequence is TGTGCCACCAGCATCGGAACAGGGGTCGGCACTGAAGCTTTCTTT.

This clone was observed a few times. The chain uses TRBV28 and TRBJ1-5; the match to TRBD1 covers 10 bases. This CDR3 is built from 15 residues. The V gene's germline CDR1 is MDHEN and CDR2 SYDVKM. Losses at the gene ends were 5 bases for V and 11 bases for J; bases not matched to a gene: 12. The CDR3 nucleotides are TGTGCCAGCAGTAGACAGGGGGCCTCCCCTGGGACCCAGCATTTT. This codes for CASSRQGASPGTQHF. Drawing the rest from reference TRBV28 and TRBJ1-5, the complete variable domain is DVKVTQSSRYLVKRTGEKVFLECVQDMDHENMFWYRQDPGLGLRLIYFSYDVKMKEKGDIPEGYSVSREKKERFSLILESASTNQTSMYLCASSRQGASPGTQHFGDGTRLSIL.

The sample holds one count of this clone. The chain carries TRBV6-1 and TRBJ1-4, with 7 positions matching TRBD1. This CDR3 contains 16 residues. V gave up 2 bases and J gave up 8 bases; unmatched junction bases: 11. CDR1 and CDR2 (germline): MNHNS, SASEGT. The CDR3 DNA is TGTGCCAGCAGTGAACGTACAGGGGCGGGAAACGAAAAACTGTTTTTT. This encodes CASSERTGAGNEKLFF.

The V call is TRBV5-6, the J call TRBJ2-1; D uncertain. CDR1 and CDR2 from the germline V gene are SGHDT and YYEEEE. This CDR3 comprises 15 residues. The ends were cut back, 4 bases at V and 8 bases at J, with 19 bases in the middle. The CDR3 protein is CASSLQAVVGYEQFF. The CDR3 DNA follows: TGTGCCAGCAGCCTTCAGGCGGTCGTTGGGTATGAGCAGTTCTTC.

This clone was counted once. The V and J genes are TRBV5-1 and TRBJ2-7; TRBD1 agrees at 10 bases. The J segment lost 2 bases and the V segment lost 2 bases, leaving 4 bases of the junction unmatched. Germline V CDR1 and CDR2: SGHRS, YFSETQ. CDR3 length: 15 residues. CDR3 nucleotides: TGCGCCAGCAGCTTTGGGACAGGGGCGACCTACGAGCAGTACTTC. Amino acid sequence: CASSFGTGATYEQYF.

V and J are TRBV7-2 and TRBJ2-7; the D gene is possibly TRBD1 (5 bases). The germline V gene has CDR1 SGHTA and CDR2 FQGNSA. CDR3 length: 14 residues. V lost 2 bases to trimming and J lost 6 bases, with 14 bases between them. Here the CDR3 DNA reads TGTGCCAGCAGCTTAAGTCGAGGTACAGGCGAGCAGTACTTC. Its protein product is CASSLSRGTGEQYF.

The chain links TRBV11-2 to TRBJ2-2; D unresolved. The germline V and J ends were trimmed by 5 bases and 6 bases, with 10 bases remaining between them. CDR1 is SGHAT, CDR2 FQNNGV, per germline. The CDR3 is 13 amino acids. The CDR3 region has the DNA TGTGCCAGCAGCATTTCCGGGCCCGGGGAGCTGTTTTTT. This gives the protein CASSISGPGELFF. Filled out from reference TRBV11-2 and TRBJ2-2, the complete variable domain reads EAGVAQSPRYKIIEKRQSVAFWCNPISGHATLYWYQQILGQGPKLLIQFQNNGVVDDSQLPKDRFSAERLKGVDSTLKIQPAKLEDSAVYLCASSISGPGELFFGEGSRLTVL.

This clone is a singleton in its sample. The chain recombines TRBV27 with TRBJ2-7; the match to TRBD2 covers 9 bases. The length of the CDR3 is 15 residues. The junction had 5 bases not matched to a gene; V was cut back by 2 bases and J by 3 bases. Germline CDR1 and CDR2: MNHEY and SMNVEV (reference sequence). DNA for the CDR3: TGTGCCAGCAGTTTAAATTGGCGGGAGGGCTACGAGCAGTACTTC. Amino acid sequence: CASSLNWREGYEQYF.

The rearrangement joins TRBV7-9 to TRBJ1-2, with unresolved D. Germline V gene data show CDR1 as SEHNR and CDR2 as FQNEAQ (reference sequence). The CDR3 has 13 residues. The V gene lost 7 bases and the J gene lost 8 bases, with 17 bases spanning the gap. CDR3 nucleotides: TGTGCCAGCACCCTAAGGTCCAGAGAGGGCTACACCTTC. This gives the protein CASTLRSREGYTF.

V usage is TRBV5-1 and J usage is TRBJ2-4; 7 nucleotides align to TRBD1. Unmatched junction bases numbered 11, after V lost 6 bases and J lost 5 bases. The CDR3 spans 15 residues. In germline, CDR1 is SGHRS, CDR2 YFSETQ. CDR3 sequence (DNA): TGCGCCAGCAAGATGACAGGGAGTCCCCAAAACATTCAGTACTTC. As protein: CASKMTGSPQNIQYF.

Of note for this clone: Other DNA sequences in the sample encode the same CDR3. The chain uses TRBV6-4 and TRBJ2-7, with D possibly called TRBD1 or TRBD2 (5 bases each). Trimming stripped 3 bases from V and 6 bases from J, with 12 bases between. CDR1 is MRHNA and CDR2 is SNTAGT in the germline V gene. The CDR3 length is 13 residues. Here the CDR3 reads CASSEGERGEQYF. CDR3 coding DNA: TGTGCCAGCAGTGAGGGGGAACGGGGCGAGCAGTACTTC.

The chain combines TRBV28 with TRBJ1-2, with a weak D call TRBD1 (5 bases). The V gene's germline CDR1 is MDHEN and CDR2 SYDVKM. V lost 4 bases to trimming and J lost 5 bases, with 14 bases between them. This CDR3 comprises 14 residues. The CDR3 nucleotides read TGTGCCAGCAGTTATCCGGGACCCGGATATGGCTACACCTTC. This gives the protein CASSYPGPGYGYTF.

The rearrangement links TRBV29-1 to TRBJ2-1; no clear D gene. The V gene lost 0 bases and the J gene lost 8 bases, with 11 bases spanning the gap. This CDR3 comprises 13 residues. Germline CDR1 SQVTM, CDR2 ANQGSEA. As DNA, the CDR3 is TGCAGCGTTGAAGATTACCGGGTACATGAGCAGTTCTTC. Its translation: CSVEDYRVHEQFF.

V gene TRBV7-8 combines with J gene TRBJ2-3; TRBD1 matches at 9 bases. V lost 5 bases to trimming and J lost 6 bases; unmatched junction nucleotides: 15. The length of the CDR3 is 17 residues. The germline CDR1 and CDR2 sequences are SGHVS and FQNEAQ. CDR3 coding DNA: TGTGCCAGCAGCCCCCTTTTTCCGGGACAGGGTTACGATACGCAGTATTTT. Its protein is CASSPLFPGQGYDTQYF.

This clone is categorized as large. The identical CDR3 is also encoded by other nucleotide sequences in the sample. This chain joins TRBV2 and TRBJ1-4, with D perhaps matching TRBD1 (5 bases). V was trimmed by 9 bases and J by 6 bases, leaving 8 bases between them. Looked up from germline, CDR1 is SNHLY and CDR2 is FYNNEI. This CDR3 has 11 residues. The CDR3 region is CASQGYEKLFF. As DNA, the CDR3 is TGTGCCAGTCAGGGTTATGAAAAACTGTTTTTT.

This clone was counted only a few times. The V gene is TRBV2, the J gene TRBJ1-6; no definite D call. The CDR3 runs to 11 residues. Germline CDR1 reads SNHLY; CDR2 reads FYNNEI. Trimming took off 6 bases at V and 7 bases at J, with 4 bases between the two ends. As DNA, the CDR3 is TGTGCCAGCAGGGACAATTCACCCCTCCACTTT. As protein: CASRDNSPLHF.

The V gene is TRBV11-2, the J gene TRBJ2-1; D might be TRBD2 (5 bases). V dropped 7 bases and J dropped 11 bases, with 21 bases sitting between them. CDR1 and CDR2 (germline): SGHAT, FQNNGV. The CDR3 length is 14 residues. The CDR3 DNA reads TGTGCCAGCACCCCGGGGAGCGGACGAAATAAGCAGTTCTTC. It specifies CASTPGSGRNKQFF.

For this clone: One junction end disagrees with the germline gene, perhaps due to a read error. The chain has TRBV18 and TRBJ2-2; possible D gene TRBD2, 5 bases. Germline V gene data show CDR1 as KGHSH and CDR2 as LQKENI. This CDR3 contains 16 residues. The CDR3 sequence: CASSPFAGDYTRELFF. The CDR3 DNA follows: TGTGCCAGCTCACCATTTGCAGGAGACTACACCCGGGAGCTGTTTTTT.

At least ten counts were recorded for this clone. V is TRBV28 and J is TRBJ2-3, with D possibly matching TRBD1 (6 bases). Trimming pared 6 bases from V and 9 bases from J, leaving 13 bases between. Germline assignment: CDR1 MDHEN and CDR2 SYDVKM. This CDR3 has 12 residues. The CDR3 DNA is TGTGCCAGCAGAGCAGGGGTGGACACGCAGTATTTT. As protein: CASRAGVDTQYF.